The rows below give T cell receptor beta chains drawn from one sample of a study of graft-versus-host responses after intestinal transplantation. These receptors are not linked to any known antigen. TCRdb keeps only in-frame clones here, not all; method: immunoSEQ multiplex PCR. The sample shows some 83,000 clones, 91% of them seen only once. The sequencing used unstimulated CD4+ T cells sorted from spleen or lymph node cells, collected before intestinal transplant. These receptors all come from a human donor who received an intestinal transplant. Both conserved end residues are part of each CDR3. A D gene is named only where the DNA matches it firmly. Where a row states a size, it is once, few, many or the class of an expanded clone; other rows omit it.

v_call,d_call,j_call,clone_size,cdr3_nt,cdr3_aa
TRBV7-2,.,TRBJ1-6,.,TGTGCCAGCAGCTTAGCGCTAACCAGGGCATCCTATAATTCACCCCTCCACTTT,CASSLALTRASYNSPLHF
TRBV2,TRBD1,TRBJ1-1,.,TGTGCCAGCAGTGGAAGGGGGCAGAACACTGAAGCTTTCTTT,CASSGRGQNTEAFF
TRBV29-1,.,TRBJ2-3,.,TGCAGCGTGGGCGTGACAGGAACAAGTACAGATACGCAGTATTTT,CSVGVTGTSTDTQYF
TRBV6-5,TRBD1,TRBJ2-5,.,TGTGCCAGCAGTTCTGGGACAGGGCGGGAGACCCAGTACTTC,CASSSGTGRETQYF
TRBV29-1,TRBD1,TRBJ2-1,.,TGCAGCGTTGGACCTGAGGGGGCAAGAGGTGTCTACAATGAGCAGTTCTTC,CSVGPEGARGVYNEQFF
TRBV30,.,TRBJ2-3,once,TGTGCCTGGAGTGTACAAACAGATACGCAGTATTTT,CAWSVQTDTQYF
TRBV7-2,TRBD2,TRBJ2-2,.,TGTGCCAGCAGCTTAGTGCTAGCGGGGGGGACCGGGGAGCTGTTTTTT,CASSLVLAGGTGELFF
TRBV4-2,TRBD2,TRBJ2-3,.,TGTGCCAGCAGCCAAGATCTCGGGACTAGCGGGGGGGGAGGCGCAGATACGCAGTATTTT,CASSQDLGTSGGGGADTQYF
TRBV29-1,TRBD1,TRBJ1-2,.,TGCAGCGTTGTCAGCGGGACAGGGGGCAGCTATGGCTACACCTTC,CSVVSGTGGSYGYTF
TRBV4-3,.,TRBJ2-7,.,TGCGCCAGCAGCCAAGGAAAGAGTTCCTACGAGCAGTACTTC,CASSQGKSSYEQYF
TRBV19,.,TRBJ1-5,.,TGTGCCAGTAGTATACTCCCGGAGGGTCAGCCCCAGCATTTT,CASSILPEGQPQHF
TRBV6-5,TRBD2,TRBJ2-7,.,TGTGCCAGCAGCTCCCACTGGGGGGGCGAGCAGTACTTC,CASSSHWGGEQYF
TRBV2,TRBD1,TRBJ2-6,once,TGTGCCAGCAGGTCCGGGACAGGGACCTCTGGGGCCAACGTCCTGACTTTC,CASRSGTGTSGANVLTF
TRBV30,TRBD2,TRBJ2-7,.,TGTGCCTGGAGTGCGGGGGGGGCCCCCGGGTTGAACGAGCAGTACTTC,CAWSAGGAPGLNEQYF
TRBV5-6,TRBD1,TRBJ1-6,.,TGTGCCGGCAGCTGGGACAGGGGGTCAAGATCACCCCTCCACTTT,CAGSWDRGSRSPLHF
TRBV27,.,TRBJ1-5,.,TGTGCCAGCAGTTCTACAGGGATCGGTCAGCCCCAGCATTTT,CASSSTGIGQPQHF
TRBV6-6,.,TRBJ2-2,.,TGTGCCAGCAGTTCTCGGGAAATAAACACCGGGGAGCTGTTTTTT,CASSSREINTGELFF
TRBV2,TRBD2,TRBJ2-7,.,TGTGCCAGCAAGGGACTAGCAGAAAGCTCCTACGAGCAGTACTTC,CASKGLAESSYEQYF
TRBV6-6,.,TRBJ1-4,.,TGTGCCAGCAGTTACCAGGGGACGAATGAAAAACTGTTTTTT,CASSYQGTNEKLFF
TRBV4-3,TRBD2,TRBJ2-2,.,TGCGCCAGCAGCCAAGGACCGGGCGCGGGGGGGACCGGGGAGCTGTTTTTT,CASSQGPGAGGTGELFF
TRBV4-3,TRBD1,TRBJ2-7,.,TGCGCCAGCAGCCAGAAGGGGGCCTACTCCTACGAGCAGTACTTC,CASSQKGAYSYEQYF
TRBV7-8,TRBD2,TRBJ2-3,once,TGTGCCAGCAGTTTGTCCTTAGCGGGGGGGCCTCATACGCAGTATTTT,CASSLSLAGGPHTQYF
TRBV6-1,TRBD1,TRBJ2-7,.,TGTGCCAGCAGATTGGACAGGAGTACCTACGAGCAGTACTTC,CASRLDRSTYEQYF
TRBV19,.,TRBJ1-5,.,TGTGCCAGTAGTACCCACGCTCCTGGGGCCAATCAGCCCCAGCATTTT,CASSTHAPGANQPQHF
TRBV7-8,TRBD1,TRBJ2-7,.,TGTGCCAGCAGCCGGGGACAGCGAATCTACGAGCAGTACTTC,CASSRGQRIYEQYF
TRBV30,TRBD1,TRBJ1-1,once,TGTGCCTGGAGTGTGGGACAGGGGAAACGACCTTACACTGAAGCTTTCTTT,CAWSVGQGKRPYTEAFF
TRBV7-2,TRBD1,TRBJ2-1,.,TGTGCCAGCAGCCTCGGAGTCACAGGGGGCAAGGAGCAGTTCTTC,CASSLGVTGGKEQFF
TRBV25-1,TRBD1,TRBJ1-4,once,TGTGCCAGCAGTGAGGACAGGGGGCGGATGAATGAAAAACTGTTTTTT,CASSEDRGRMNEKLFF
TRBV6-5,.,TRBJ1-1,.,TGTGCCAGCAGTTACTCGAGGGGGACGACTGAAGCTTTCTTT,CASSYSRGTTEAFF
TRBV19,.,TRBJ2-1,.,TGTGCCAGTAGTATCGGAGAATCCAATGAGCAGTTCTTC,CASSIGESNEQFF
TRBV19,.,TRBJ2-1,.,TGTGCCAGTAGTATACTCTTGGGGCAGGGGTACAATGAGCAGTTCTTC,CASSILLGQGYNEQFF
TRBV11-3,TRBD2,TRBJ2-7,few,TGTGCCAGCAGCTCTCGATCCGGACTAGGGGCCTACGAGCAGTACTTC,CASSSRSGLGAYEQYF
TRBV7-2,.,TRBJ2-7,.,TGTGCCAGCAGCCTCTACTATTCCCGGGGGTACGAGCAGTACTTC,CASSLYYSRGYEQYF